This T cell receptor beta chain is drawn from a study of T-cell memory formation after mild COVID-19. Ten or more counts support this clonotype. TCRdb reprocessed the 5' RACE reads with MiXCR, giving one entry per CDR3 protein. The data show roughly 29,000 distinct CDR3 sequences, around 7% seen once. CDR1 SGHTA and CDR2 FQGNSA come from the germline V gene. Trimming stripped 6 bases from V and 3 bases from J, with 6 bases between. CDR3 size: 12 residues. The clonotype originates from an adult woman who had mild COVID-19 (a few samples of this study predate the infection). Cell type and time point are not known. This sequence joins TRBV7-2 and TRBJ2-1; unclear D gene. Material for sequencing was PBMCs or a T cell subset sorted from them (not recorded which). CDR3 DNA: TGTGCCAGCAGTTCCGGCTACAATGAGCAGTTCTTC. Its protein is CASSSGYNEQFF.